This is a list of T cell receptor beta chains from one sample in a study of human T cells and chemical hapten exposure. Via MiXCR, TCRdb re-called the RACE reads, giving one row per CDR3 protein. There are about 84,000 distinct CDR3 sequences in the sample; about 10% occur only once, and approximately 4.7% lies in the top ten. The sample was whole blood, taken in connection with sensitization to the hapten diphenylcyclopropenone (DPC). These receptors originate from a woman between 45 and 60 years old with alopecia areata. Some clones in this sample may be carry-over from other donors' samples. The CDR3 runs from the conserved cysteine through the conserved F or W. The order of the fields is J gene, V gene, CDR3 protein.

TRBJ2-7	TRBV28	CASSFFLFRGGRAGEQYF
TRBJ1-1	TRBV20-1	CSASQIRQGVANTEAFF
TRBJ2-1	TRBV7-2	CASSLDGTFYNEQFF
TRBJ2-7	TRBV10-3	CAAGTGTNEQYF
TRBJ2-7	TRBV18	CASSRRSGSDSYEQYF
TRBJ2-1	TRBV10-1	CASSETKGDSARYNEQFF
TRBJ2-7	TRBV21-1	CASSIPYEQYF
TRBJ1-1	TRBV20-1	CSARDPISLGAFF
TRBJ2-2	TRBV29-1	CSVETTGFGDTGELFF
TRBJ2-5	TRBV3-1	CASSRSGGGETQYF
TRBJ1-1	TRBV12-3/TRBV12-4	CASSTTTFAEAFF
TRBJ2-3	TRBV7-9	CASSLTSGFTDTQYF
TRBJ1-1	TRBV3-1	CASSARQGNEAFF
TRBJ2-7	TRBV28	CASFNDRPYF
TRBJ1-6	TRBV7-2	CASSFMNSPLHF
TRBJ2-7	TRBV20-1	CSAFQPVGGYSSYEQYF
TRBJ2-3	TRBV15	CATSILGGGYTDTQYF
TRBJ2-7	TRBV14	CASSQLTAGGPYEQYF
TRBJ1-1	TRBV4-3	CASSQVSENTEAFF
TRBJ2-7	TRBV6-6	CASTPDFRTYEQYF
TRBJ1-5	TRBV15	CATSRLDRGDQPQHF
TRBJ2-7	TRBV14	CASSQDKGKREGEQYF
TRBJ2-1	TRBV3-1	CASSPSRGEEQFF
TRBJ2-2	TRBV3-1	CASSLSSGRGTGELFF